The rows below give T cell receptor beta chains drawn from one sample of a study of T cell changes during pregnancy in multiple sclerosis. Here immunoSEQ multiplex PCR was the method, and the copy in TCRdb shows in-frame clones only, minus some. The sample yields 69,000 or so clones, 85% to 95% seen once. Sample: peripheral blood, taken before pregnancy. These receptors all come from a female donor with multiple sclerosis, enrolled in a pregnancy study. Each CDR3 is given with its conserved first and last residue. D genes are given only for firm matches. Where a row states a size, it is once, few, many or the class of an expanded clone; other rows omit it.

d_gene	v_gene	j_gene	abundance	CDR3aa	CDR3nt
TRBD1	TRBV6-4	TRBJ2-3	-	CASSVGTGGTDTQYF	TGTGCCAGCAGTGTCGGGACAGGGGGCACAGATACGCAGTATTTT
-	TRBV15	TRBJ1-4	-	CATSRVPGEKLFF	TGTGCCACCAGCAGAGTACCGGGGGAAAAACTGTTTTTT
-	TRBV9	TRBJ2-6	-	CASSVARGGGTGANVLTF	TGTGCCAGCAGCGTAGCTCGTGGTGGGGGGACGGGGGCCAACGTCCTGACTTTC
TRBD1	TRBV11-3	TRBJ1-4	-	CASSSGQGGEKLFF	TGTGCCAGCAGCTCCGGACAGGGCGGTGAAAAACTGTTTTTT
TRBD2	TRBV19	TRBJ2-1	-	CASSKILAGASYEQFF	TGTGCCAGTAGTAAAATACTAGCGGGAGCATCTTATGAGCAGTTCTTC
-	TRBV4-2	TRBJ2-1	medium-sized	CASSQETAGYNEQFF	TGTGCCAGCAGCCAAGAAACAGCGGGCTACAATGAGCAGTTCTTC
-	TRBV18	TRBJ1-5	-	CASSPGSGSNQPQHF	TGTGCCAGCTCTCCTGGATCAGGGAGCAATCAGCCCCAGCATTTT
-	TRBV4-3	TRBJ2-7	-	CASSHYRDYEQYF	TGCGCCAGCAGCCATTACAGGGACTACGAGCAGTACTTC
-	TRBV18	TRBJ2-7	-	CASSLSVLIDQPTYEQYF	TGTGCCAGCTCACTAAGCGTGCTGATCGACCAACCAACCTACGAGCAGTACTTC
TRBD1	TRBV11-3	TRBJ1-1	-	CASSLEGGIKGTEAFF	TGTGCCAGCAGCTTAGAAGGGGGCATCAAGGGCACTGAAGCTTTCTTT
TRBD1	TRBV29-1	TRBJ1-5	once	CSVEVDRVQPQHF	TGCAGCGTTGAAGTTGACAGGGTTCAGCCCCAGCATTTT
-	TRBV27	TRBJ1-5	-	CASSPRDYSNQPQHF	TGTGCCAGCAGTCCCCGGGATTATAGCAATCAGCCCCAGCATTTT
-	TRBV27	TRBJ2-1	-	CASSWSGGGNEQFF	TGTGCCAGCAGTTGGAGTGGTGGGGGGAATGAGCAGTTCTTC
TRBD1	TRBV6-6	TRBJ1-5	-	CASSSRTGGRDQPQHF	TGTGCCAGCAGTAGCCGGACAGGGGGTCGAGATCAGCCCCAGCATTTT
-	TRBV19	TRBJ2-1	-	CASSPASNYNEQFF	TGTGCCAGTAGCCCAGCGTCGAATTACAATGAGCAGTTCTTC
TRBD2	TRBV15	TRBJ2-3	-	CATSRGGLVTDTQYF	TGTGCCACCAGCAGAGGGGGACTAGTCACAGATACGCAGTATTTT
-	TRBV6-4	TRBJ2-2	-	CASSPGTDTGELFF	TGTGCCAGCAGTCCCGGGACTGACACCGGGGAGCTGTTTTTT
TRBD1	TRBV7-2	TRBJ1-1	-	CASSLDRADTEAFF	TGTGCCAGCAGCTTGGACAGGGCAGACACTGAAGCTTTCTTT
-	TRBV4-3	TRBJ2-6	-	CASSQDVRSSGANVLTF	TGCGCCAGCAGCCAAGATGTGCGGTCTTCTGGGGCCAACGTCCTGACTTTC
-	TRBV29-1	TRBJ1-2	-	CSVERDSGPGYTF	TGCAGCGTTGAACGGGACTCGGGGCCTGGCTACACCTTC
-	TRBV4-1	TRBJ1-5	-	CASSQGGISNQPQHF	TGCGCCAGCAGCCAAGGTGGCATATCCAATCAGCCCCAGCATTTT
-	TRBV25-1	TRBJ1-1	-	CASSPPLMNTEAFF	TGTGCCAGCAGTCCCCCCCTTATGAACACTGAAGCTTTCTTT
TRBD1	TRBV28	TRBJ1-1	-	CASSLPGQGGTEAFF	TGTGCCAGCAGTCTCCCGGGACAGGGGGGCACTGAAGCTTTCTTT
-	TRBV11-3	TRBJ1-1	-	CASSSRPGGEGRDTEAFF	TGTGCCAGCAGCTCCCGTCCGGGGGGCGAGGGAAGAGACACTGAAGCTTTCTTT
TRBD2	TRBV13	TRBJ2-3	-	CASSSVAGLGRKDTQYF	TGTGCCAGCAGCTCCGTAGCGGGTCTGGGGAGAAAAGATACGCAGTATTTT
TRBD1	TRBV2	TRBJ2-1	-	CASIKEDRGDEQFF	TGTGCCAGCATCAAAGAGGACAGGGGCGATGAGCAGTTCTTC
-	TRBV4-1	TRBJ2-1	-	CASSQVQVDEQFF	TGCGCCAGCAGCCAAGTCCAGGTAGATGAGCAGTTCTTC
-	TRBV6-1	TRBJ1-1	-	CASSVKTSNTEAFF	TGTGCCAGCAGTGTTAAGACATCGAACACTGAAGCTTTCTTT